The 7 T cell receptor beta chains given below trace back to one sample, sequenced in a study of monozygotic twins with inflammatory bowel disease. Reanalyzing the 5' RACE reads, TCRdb keeps one entry per CDR3 protein, without DNA. Recorded for this sample: 200,000 to 250,000 distinct CDR3 sequences. The sample taken for sequencing was blood. The source of these receptors is a human donor with ulcerative colitis or Crohn's disease, or a healthy co-twin of an affected twin (not recorded which).

V is TRBV20-1 and J is TRBJ1-2; TCRdb outputs TRBD1, but without DNA this stays unchecked. Germline-derived CDR1 and CDR2 are DFQATT and SNEGSKA (reference sequence). This CDR3 contains 13 residues. The CDR3 loop is CSARSGDHYGYTF.

V and J are TRBV3-1 and TRBJ1-2; TCRdb outputs TRBD1, but without DNA this stays unchecked. The germline gives CDR1 LGHDT, CDR2 YNNKEL (reference sequence). The length of the CDR3 is 15 residues. The CDR3 loop is CASSQDRDRFYGYTF.

The chain employs TRBV7-2 and TRBJ2-3; TCRdb's D call of TRBD1 is untestable without DNA. Germline assignment: CDR1 SGHTA and CDR2 FQGNSA. The CDR3 runs 14 residues. CDR3 sequence: CASSPDPGSDTQYF.

The chain combines TRBV5-1 with TRBJ2-3; there is no DNA to check the TCRdb D call of TRBD2. The germline CDR1 and CDR2 sequences are SGHRS and YFSETQ. The CDR3 loop spans 16 amino acids. CDR3: CASSLEPGLITDTQYF.

The CDR3 loop reads CSANDFSGANVLTF. V usage is TRBV20-1 and J usage is TRBJ2-6. The CDR3 sequence is 14 residues long. Per the germline V gene, CDR1 is DFQATT and CDR2 is SNEGSKA (reference sequence).

CDR3 residues: CSPDRVNTEAFF. The chain combines TRBV20-1 with TRBJ1-1; TCRdb proposes TRBD1, but this gene call is untestable without DNA. CDR3 length: 12 amino acids. Germline loops: CDR1 DFQATT, CDR2 SNEGSKA (reference sequence).

V gene TRBV12-3 or TRBV12-4 combines with J gene TRBJ2-2. This CDR3 has 13 residues. This chain's CDR3 is CAGLAGNTGELFF.